This T cell receptor (beta chain) stems from a study of blood T cell repertoires in COVID-19. As for the study in general: T cells, B-cell-depleted T cells, or PBMCs provided the cDNA or gDNA that served as material.

The authors' processing: Estimation of nucleated cell counts was performed using reference gene primer amplification. This table comes from immunoSEQ multiplex PCR, and its TCRdb copy is limited to in-frame clones, with some not included. D and trimming come from the DNA, and the V and J calls and clone size come from that table. The sample records 20,000 to 30,000 clones, about 77% being singletons. Germline V gene sequence: CDR1 LGHNA, CDR2 YSLEER. Trimming removed 4 bases from V and 3 bases from J; junction bases left unmatched: 8. CDR3 size: 15 residues. The sequence derives from a man older than 75 with active or convalescent COVID-19. Specimen: peripheral blood. V is TRBV4-3 and J is TRBJ1-2; 7 bases fit TRBD1. CDR3 region: CASSPEGQGDYGYTF. In DNA, the CDR3 is TGCGCCAGCAGCCCTGAGGGGCAGGGGGACTATGGCTACACCTTC.